Listed here is a single T cell receptor (beta chain). This CDR3 region has 15 residues. V lost 1 base to trimming and J lost 7 bases, with 14 bases between them. Germline values: CDR1 SGHTA, CDR2 FQGNSA. This entry comes from a study of blood T cell repertoires in COVID-19. This table comes from immunoSEQ multiplex PCR, and its TCRdb copy is limited to in-frame clones, with some not included. The sample records some 200,000 clones, roughly 84% being singletons. This receptor was obtained from a woman of 80 years or more with acute or convalescent COVID-19. The V call is TRBV7-2, the J call TRBJ1-3, with D maybe TRBD1 (5 bases). Input material: peripheral blood. Written as DNA, the CDR3 is TGTGCCAGCAGCTTAGTTGGGGACCGGGGGAACACCATATATTTT. Amino acids: CASSLVGDRGNTIYF. Combining the CDR3 with reference TRBV7-2 and TRBJ1-3 gives the whole variable domain GAGVSQSPSNKVTEKGKDVELRCDPISGHTALYWYRQSLGQGLEFLIYFQGNSAPDKSGLPSDRFSAERTGGSVSTLTIQRTQQEDSAVYLCASSLVGDRGNTIYFGEGSWLTVV.